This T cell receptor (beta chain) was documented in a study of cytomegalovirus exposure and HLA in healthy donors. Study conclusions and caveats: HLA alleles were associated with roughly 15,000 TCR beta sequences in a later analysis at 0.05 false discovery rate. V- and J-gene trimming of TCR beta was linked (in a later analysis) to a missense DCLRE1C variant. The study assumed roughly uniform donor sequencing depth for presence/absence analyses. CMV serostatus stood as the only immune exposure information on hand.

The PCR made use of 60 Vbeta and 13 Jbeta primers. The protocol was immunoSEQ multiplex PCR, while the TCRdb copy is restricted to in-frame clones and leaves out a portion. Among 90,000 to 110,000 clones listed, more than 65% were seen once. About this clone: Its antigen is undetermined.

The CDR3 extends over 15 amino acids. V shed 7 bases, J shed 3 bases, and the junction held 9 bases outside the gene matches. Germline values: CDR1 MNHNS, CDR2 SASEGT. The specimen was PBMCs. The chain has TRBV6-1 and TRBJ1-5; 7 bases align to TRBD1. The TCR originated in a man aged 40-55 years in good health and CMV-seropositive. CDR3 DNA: TGTGCCAGCACAATCACAGGGGCCCACAATCAGCCCCAGCATTTT. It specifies CASTITGAHNQPQHF.